The next 14 T cell receptor beta chains were all read from a single sample in a study of blood T cell repertoires in COVID-19. The table came from immunoSEQ multiplex PCR; TCRdb's copy has only in-frame clones and leaves some out. Found here are more than 10,000 clones, under 80% of them singletons; the top ten hold around 41%. Material for sequencing was peripheral blood. All receptors come from a woman of 80 years or more with acute or convalescent COVID-19.

The chain employs TRBV2 and TRBJ2-7; a weak D match, TRBD1 (6 bases). This CDR3 has 16 residues. The germline V and J ends were trimmed by 7 bases and 4 bases, with 23 bases remaining between them. CDR1 is SNHLY, CDR2 FYNNEI, per germline. DNA of the CDR3: TGTGCCAGCACCTCCCGGGACACAGTTAATTTATACGAGCAGTACTTC. It yields the protein CASTSRDTVNLYEQYF.

The chain joins TRBV7-2 to TRBJ1-6; TRBD1 agrees at 12 bases. V lost 5 bases and J lost 9; bases outside the gene matches: 5. Germline lookup yields CDR1 SGHTA and CDR2 FQGNSA. This CDR3 contains 15 residues. The CDR3 sequence: CASSAGTGGRSPLHF. The DNA for the CDR3 is TGTGCCAGCAGCGCCGGGACAGGGGGCCGTTCACCCCTCCACTTT.

This clone was seen repeatedly, ten times or more. This chain connects TRBV6-1 to TRBJ1-5, with D perhaps TRBD1 (6 bases). The length of the CDR3 is 15 residues. The germline V gene encodes CDR1 MNHNS and CDR2 SASEGT. V was clipped by 2 bases and J by 10 bases, with 18 bases between them. The CDR3 bases are TGTGCCAGCAGTGAACGGACAGAGGGGACACAACCCCAGCATTTT. This translates into CASSERTEGTQPQHF.

In DNA, the CDR3 is TGTGCCAGCAGCTTAGCAGGTGACTATGGCTACACCTTC. Residues: CASSLAGDYGYTF. The chain employs TRBV11-2 and TRBJ1-2, with D unresolved. The CDR3 covers 13 residues. Deletions cut 1 base from V and 3 bases from J, with 6 bases between. Germline-derived CDR1 and CDR2 are SGHAT and FQNNGV.

V usage is TRBV5-4 and J usage is TRBJ1-4; the D gene is possibly TRBD1 (5 bases). This CDR3 contains 16 residues. Germline V gene lookup returns CDR1 SGHNT and CDR2 YYREEE (reference sequence). Between the trimmed V and J ends, which lost 3 bases and 7 bases, there was a span of 19 bases. The CDR3 nucleotides are TGTGCCAGCAGCTCCCCCCGTGAAGTGGGGGGTGAAAAACTGTTTTTT. Protein sequence: CASSSPREVGGEKLFF.

The chain couples TRBV29-1 to TRBJ2-1, with D maybe TRBD1 (5 bases). CDR3 length: 15 amino acids. The V end was cut by 2 bases, the J end by 10 bases, with 21 bases between. Germline V gives CDR1 SQVTM, CDR2 ANQGSEA. CDR3 nucleotides: TGCAGCGTTGAATGGGGCAGGGCCCCTCTGGGAGAGCAGTTCTTC. Translation gives CSVEWGRAPLGEQFF.

This chain connects TRBV20-1 to TRBJ1-1; 10 bases fit TRBD1. V shed 3 bases, J shed 8 bases, and the junction held 3 bases outside the gene matches. This CDR3 spans 12 amino acids. Per germline, CDR1 DFQATT and CDR2 SNEGSKA (reference sequence). The CDR3, as DNA: TGCAGTGCTAGTGAGGGACAGGGGGAAGCTTTCTTT. This encodes CSASEGQGEAFF.

The chain links TRBV7-6 to TRBJ2-1; 7 bases fit TRBD2. CDR3 size: 16 residues. Per the germline V gene, CDR1 is SGHVS and CDR2 is FNYEAQ. The J segment lost 8 bases and the V segment lost 4 bases, leaving 14 bases of the junction unmatched. The CDR3 bases are TGTGCCAGCAGCTCCCCCCCTGGGCAGCGGGGCGATGAGCAGTTCTTC. Encoded protein: CASSSPPGQRGDEQFF.

A word on this clone: At one end, the junction sequence differs from germline, possibly due to a read error. The chain combines TRBV6-4 with TRBJ2-7; 7 nucleotides match TRBD1. This CDR3 is 15 amino acids long. In germline, CDR1 is MRHNA, CDR2 SNTAGT. In DNA form, the CDR3 reads TGTGCCAGCAGTGATGGACAGGTTGGTTTTGGCGAGCAGTGCTTC. Its protein is CASSDGQVGFGEQCF.

The chain links TRBV29-1 to TRBJ2-5, with D tentatively TRBD1 (5 bases). Germline values: CDR1 SQVTM, CDR2 ANQGSEA. The CDR3 spans 12 residues. V was trimmed by 4 bases and J by 2 bases, leaving 8 bases between them. The CDR3 sequence is CSVGQRQETQYF. CDR3 in DNA: TGCAGCGTTGGACAGAGACAAGAGACCCAGTACTTC. Full variable domain (rest looked up from reference TRBV29-1 and TRBJ2-5): SAVISQKPSRDICQRGTSLTIQCQVDSQVTMMFWYRQQPGQSLTLIATANQGSEATYESGFVIDKFPISRPNLTFSTLTVSNMSPEDSSIYLCSVGQRQETQYFGPGTRLLVL.

This clone occurred a few times. The chain joins TRBV6-5 to TRBJ2-7, with 10 bases that match TRBD1. The CDR3 is 15 residues long. Germline V lookup: CDR1 MNHEY, CDR2 SVGAGI. J was trimmed by 2 bases and V by 4 bases; bases with no gene match: 5. In nucleotides, the CDR3 is TGTGCCAGCAGTTCACCGGGACAGGGGACCTACGAGCAGTACTTC. This gives the protein CASSSPGQGTYEQYF.

V and J are TRBV12-3 or TRBV12-4 and TRBJ1-2; the match to TRBD1 covers 7 bases. V shed 10 bases and J 3 bases; nucleotides not matched to a gene: 8. The CDR3 runs to 13 residues. The CDR3 reads CATTGAQDYGYTF. CDR3 DNA: TGTGCCACCACAGGGGCCCAGGACTATGGCTACACCTTC.

This clone was counted between two and nine times. This chain links TRBV7-8 with TRBJ1-5; 10 bases map to TRBD1. In germline, CDR1 is SGHVS, CDR2 FQNEAQ. Trimming removed 0 bases from V and 4 bases from J; junction bases left unmatched: 12. This CDR3 has 19 amino acids. In DNA form, the CDR3 reads TGTGCCAGCAGCTTAGCGAGTCGGACAGGGGGGATGGTGAATCAGCCCCAGCATTTT. Its protein is CASSLASRTGGMVNQPQHF.

The chain employs TRBV10-3 and TRBJ1-2, with D unclear. Germline assignment: CDR1 ENHRY and CDR2 SYGVKD. This CDR3 has 14 amino acids. Trimming removed 4 bases from V and 0 bases from J, with 9 bases in between. The CDR3: CAISVQRTNYGYTF. As DNA, the CDR3 is TGTGCCATCAGTGTACAGAGAACTAACTATGGCTACACCTTC.